The present entry profiles one TCR beta chain with its context. The antigen is unknown. Mismatch with germline at one junction end may stem from a read error. Per germline, CDR1 SSHAT and CDR2 FNYEAQ (reference sequence). This CDR3 has 12 amino acids. The sample is drawn from a study of long-term antiretroviral therapy in people with HIV. Broader study findings: Across all time points, the repertoire was dominated by clones that expanded before ART. Although diversity increased after ART, it remained lower than in transplant donor controls.

Held in samples before DNA extraction were roughly 1-11 million cryopreserved PBMC. It was version v3.0 of the immunoSEQ assay that was run at survey level. Generated by immunoSEQ multiplex PCR, the TCRdb table keeps only in-frame clones and is missing some. This table holds tens of thousands of clones, around 86% found once. The receptor comes from a man aged 50 to 60 with HIV. The chain has TRBV7-7 and TRBJ2-1; 8 bases fit TRBD2. Sequences were derived from unsorted PBMCs, sampled 2.9 years after starting antiretroviral therapy. The CDR3 reads CASSLAGGEQFF. CDR3 bases: TGTGCTAGCAGCTTGGCGGGGGGCGAGCAGTTCTTC.